Following are 32 T cell receptor beta chains from one sample sequenced in a study of CD8 T cells in Susac syndrome. Random hexamers were used to reverse transcribe an amount of roughly 0.45 to 1 ug RNA. MiXCR, applied by TCRdb to the immunoSEQ multiplex PCR reads, yields one record per CDR3 protein. The data show approximately 110,000 distinct CDR3 sequences, around 94% seen once. Sequencing was carried out using CD4+ T cells from PBMCs. All receptors derive from a human donor in good health.

The genes are TRBV20-1 and TRBJ1-4; D uncertain. CDR3 length: 11 residues. Trimming pared 5 bases from V and 8 bases from J, leaving 9 bases between. Germline CDR1 and CDR2: DFQATT and SNEGSKA (reference sequence). CDR3 nucleotide sequence: TGCAGTGCTTGGGCAAACGAAAAACTGTTTTTT. Protein product: CSAWANEKLFF.

This clonotype was recorded only once. This chain joins TRBV10-2 and TRBJ2-5, with D possibly being TRBD1 (5 bases). The CDR3 is 12 residues long. Per the germline V gene, CDR1 is WSHSY and CDR2 is SAAADI. Trimming cost V 11 bases and J 4 bases, with 14 bases left between them. This CDR3 reads CAVQGRGETQYF. The DNA of the CDR3 is TGCGCCGTTCAGGGCCGAGGAGAGACCCAGTACTTC.

The chain has TRBV11-2 and TRBJ2-7; D not certain. V lost 0 bases, J lost 7 bases, and 10 bases lay in between. In germline, CDR1 is SGHAT, CDR2 FQNNGV. CDR3 length equals 13 residues. CDR3 region: CASSLDQHREQYF. The CDR3 DNA reads as TGTGCCAGCAGCTTAGATCAGCATCGGGAGCAGTACTTC.

This clonotype was recorded once. V and J are TRBV30 and TRBJ2-5; D perhaps matches TRBD2 (6 bases). The CDR3 has 13 residues. V was clipped by 1 base and J by 4 bases, with 10 bases between them. Germline V gene sequence: CDR1 GTSNPN, CDR2 SVGIG (reference sequence). CDR3 region: CAWSGGEPETQYF. The CDR3 DNA reads TGTGCCTGGAGTGGGGGGGAACCAGAGACCCAGTACTTC.

The J gene is TRBJ1-5, the V gene TRBV20-1, with a possible D match to TRBD1 (6 bases). Deletions cut 0 bases from V and 2 bases from J, with 14 bases between. This CDR3 has 16 residues. The V gene's germline CDR1 is DFQATT and CDR2 SNEGSKA (reference sequence). The CDR3 region has the DNA TGCAGTGCTAGAGATCAGGCAGGGGCTGGCAATCAGCCCCAGCATTTT. Its protein is CSARDQAGAGNQPQHF.

The genes are TRBV7-2 and TRBJ2-5; 9 bases are a match to TRBD2. This CDR3 region has 15 residues. Losses at the gene ends were 7 bases for V and 14 bases for J; bases not matched to a gene: 20. Germline CDR1 SGHTA, CDR2 FQGNSA. Here the CDR3 reads CASIPPASGIPLQYF. The DNA for the CDR3 is TGTGCCAGCATCCCCCCGGCTAGCGGGATTCCTCTCCAATACTTC.

This clonotype has only a few counts. V gene TRBV29-1 combines with J gene TRBJ1-1; 8 bases fit TRBD1. The V and J ends lost 4 bases and 0 bases, in that order; junction bases with no gene match: 1. The CDR3 contains 13 residues. CDR1 is SQVTM and CDR2 is ANQGSEA in the germline V gene. Here the CDR3 DNA reads TGCAGCGTTGGGACAGGGCTGAACACTGAAGCTTTCTTT. Amino acids: CSVGTGLNTEAFF.

This chain connects TRBV20-1 to TRBJ2-1, with TRBD2 matching over 7 bases. There are 14 residues in the CDR3. Germline CDR1 is DFQATT and CDR2 is SNEGSKA (reference sequence). J was trimmed by 2 bases and V by 7 bases; bases with no gene match: 8. CDR3 sequence reads: CSVEAGVPYNEQFF. In DNA form, the CDR3 reads TGCAGTGTTGAGGCGGGAGTTCCCTACAATGAGCAGTTCTTC.

The DNA of the CDR3 is TGCAGCGCCCCTCTGGCGGGCCCTACCTACAATGAGCAGTTCTTC. It translates to CSAPLAGPTYNEQFF. The chain recombines TRBV29-1 with TRBJ2-1, with D tentatively TRBD2 (5 bases). Germline CDR1 SQVTM, CDR2 ANQGSEA. The CDR3 runs to 15 residues. Trimming removed 7 bases at V and 2 bases at J, with 18 bases between.

The chain has TRBV29-1 and TRBJ1-1; D is perhaps TRBD1 (6 bases). Germline lookup yields CDR1 SQVTM and CDR2 ANQGSEA. V gave up 7 bases and J gave up 2 bases, with 20 bases separating them. The CDR3 totals 15 residues. For the CDR3, the DNA is TGCAGCGACCGGAAGTTTCAGGGGCCCAACACTGAAGCTTTCTTT. This sequence encodes CSDRKFQGPNTEAFF.

The chain links TRBV6-2 or TRBV6-3 to TRBJ2-3; weak D call: TRBD2 (6 bases). CDR1 and CDR2 (germline): MNHEY, SVGEGT. The V gene lost 7 bases and the J gene lost 8 bases, with 22 bases spanning the gap. The length of the CDR3 is 15 residues. CDR3 residues: CASTLSGFGVGTQYF. In DNA form, the CDR3 reads TGTGCCAGCACCCTTAGCGGTTTCGGGGTCGGTACGCAGTATTTT.

This sequence joins TRBV5-1 and TRBJ1-4; TRBD1 agrees at 10 bases. The CDR3 sequence is 18 residues long. The germline V gene has CDR1 SGHRS and CDR2 YFSETQ. The V segment lost 4 bases and the J segment 8 bases; nucleotides outside the gene matches: 17. CDR3 loop: CASSLGGGQGIVNEKLFF. CDR3 DNA sequence: TGCGCCAGCAGCCTGGGCGGGGGACAGGGGATCGTGAACGAAAAACTGTTTTTT.

The genes are TRBV20-1 and TRBJ2-3; the match to TRBD2 covers 7 bases. The CDR3 contains 15 residues. The germline V gene has CDR1 DFQATT and CDR2 SNEGSKA (reference sequence). Trimming at V came to 3 bases and at J to 7 bases, leaving 13 bases not matched to a gene. The CDR3 loop is CSASGGDFRWNTQYF. DNA for the CDR3: TGCAGTGCTAGTGGGGGGGACTTTCGGTGGAATACGCAGTATTTT.

This clonotype has a handful of counts. The rearrangement joins TRBV6-1 to TRBJ2-7; a weak D match, TRBD1 (6 bases). CDR1 and CDR2 (germline): MNHNS, SASEGT. Trimming shortened V by 8 bases and J by 4 bases, and 9 bases separated the two germline ends. The CDR3 runs to 11 residues. The CDR3 loop is CASGQGYEQYF. The CDR3 nucleotides read TGTGCCAGCGGGCAGGGGTACGAGCAGTACTTC.

This chain connects TRBV12-3 or TRBV12-4 to TRBJ2-5; 9 bases align to TRBD1. Germline trimming cut 5 bases from V and 7 bases from J; bases unmatched to any gene: 2. This CDR3 has 12 amino acids. The CDR3 is CASSGTGRTQYF. The CDR3 DNA is TGTGCCAGCAGTGGGACAGGGAGGACCCAGTACTTC.

V is TRBV2 and J is TRBJ2-5; 8 nucleotides agree with TRBD1. Trimming at V came to 6 bases and at J to 5 bases, leaving 8 bases not matched to a gene. The CDR3 is 14 amino acids. CDR1 SNHLY and CDR2 FYNNEI come from the germline V gene. The chain's CDR3 is CASRVQGVQETQYF. The DNA for the CDR3 is TGTGCCAGCAGAGTACAGGGGGTACAGGAGACCCAGTACTTC.

The V and J genes are TRBV7-2 and TRBJ2-1, with D tentatively TRBD1 (5 bases). The germline V gene has CDR1 SGHTA and CDR2 FQGNSA. The CDR3 sequence is 14 residues long. V gave up 1 base and J gave up 6 bases, with 10 bases separating them. The CDR3 is CASSLDGGANEQFF. CDR3 DNA: TGTGCCAGCAGCTTAGATGGTGGGGCCAATGAGCAGTTCTTC.

The J gene is TRBJ2-7, the V gene TRBV5-1, with 14 bases lining up with TRBD2. The ends lost 4 bases at V and 6 bases at J; junction bases unmatched: 9. Germline CDR1 SGHRS, CDR2 YFSETQ. There are 16 residues in the CDR3. The CDR3 bases are TGCGCCAGCAGCCCTGGGACTAGCGGGAGAGGGGGCGAGCAGTACTTC. Translated: CASSPGTSGRGGEQYF.

This sequence joins TRBV27 and TRBJ2-1; D might be TRBD1 (7 bases). Germline CDR1 MNHEY, CDR2 SMNVEV (reference sequence). The germline V and J ends were trimmed by 5 bases and 2 bases, with 16 bases remaining between them. This CDR3 is 16 amino acids long. CDR3 nucleotides: TGTGCCAGCAGTCCCAGGTCCAGGGGGGCCTACAATGAGCAGTTCTTC. Residues: CASSPRSRGAYNEQFF.

In this sample, this clonotype turned up once. The chain joins TRBV5-8 to TRBJ1-1; no clear D gene. From germline, CDR1 is SGHTS and CDR2 YDEGEE. The V and J ends lost 0 bases and 4 bases respectively, with 10 bases between them. The CDR3 covers 14 residues. The CDR3 DNA reads TGTGCCAGCAGCTTGGCGGGTTACCCCACTGAAGCTTTCTTT. Translation gives CASSLAGYPTEAFF.

The chain uses TRBV20-1 and TRBJ1-4, with 10 bases that match TRBD1. Germline V gene data show CDR1 as DFQATT and CDR2 as SNEGSKA (reference sequence). The CDR3 loop spans 12 amino acids. After removal of 6 bases from V and 7 bases from J, the junction contained 2 bases not matched to a gene. CDR3 nucleotide sequence: TGCAGTGCGAGGACAGGGGGTGAAAAACTGTTTTTT. This sequence encodes CSARTGGEKLFF.

This chain links TRBV5-1 with TRBJ1-4; D call uncertain. Trimming removed 7 bases at V and 3 bases at J, with 7 bases between. CDR1 SGHRS and CDR2 YFSETQ come from the germline V gene. The CDR3 loop spans 12 amino acids. The CDR3 loop is CASGQPNEKLFF. As DNA, the CDR3 is TGCGCCAGCGGGCAGCCTAATGAAAAACTGTTTTTT.

There are a few counts of this clonotype. The CDR3 reads CASSFQRGTDTQYF. DNA of the CDR3: TGTGCCAGTAGTTTTCAGCGGGGCACAGATACGCAGTATTTT. V gene TRBV19 combines with J gene TRBJ2-3; TRBD2 might be the D (6 bases). Germline V gene lookup returns CDR1 LNHDA and CDR2 SQIVND (reference sequence). Trimming took off 5 bases at V and 1 base at J, with 10 bases between the two ends. This CDR3 comprises 14 residues.

The CDR3 nucleotides are TGCAGTGCCCTAGCGGACACCGGGGAGCTGTTTTTT. Its protein product is CSALADTGELFF. V and J are TRBV20-1 and TRBJ2-2, with 7 bases lining up with TRBD2. The CDR3 runs 12 residues. Germline CDR1 is DFQATT and CDR2 is SNEGSKA (reference sequence). The V segment lost 6 bases and the J segment 3 bases; nucleotides outside the gene matches: 1.

The rearrangement joins TRBV5-1 to TRBJ2-7; maybe TRBD1 (6 bases). Germline values: CDR1 SGHRS, CDR2 YFSETQ. This CDR3 is 14 amino acids long. The V end was cut by 3 bases, the J end by 6 bases, with 16 bases between. The CDR3, as DNA: TGCGCCAGCAGCTACGCTAACCGGGACACCGAGCAGTACTTC. It encodes CASSYANRDTEQYF.

This chain links TRBV20-1 with TRBJ2-1; a possible D gene is TRBD1 (5 bases). Germline V CDR1 and CDR2: DFQATT, SNEGSKA (reference sequence). V lost 0 bases to trimming and J lost 2 bases, with 11 bases between them. CDR3 length: 15 residues. This chain's CDR3 is CSARDRRVTYNEQFF. The CDR3 DNA reads TGCAGTGCTAGAGATCGCAGGGTAACCTACAATGAGCAGTTCTTC.

This sequence joins TRBV30 and TRBJ1-1; 9 positions agree with TRBD1. This CDR3 spans 13 amino acids. Germline V gives CDR1 GTSNPN, CDR2 SVGIG (reference sequence). Trimming took 4 bases from V and 5 from J; bases not matched to a gene: 5. CDR3 sequence reads: CAWTTGGWTEAFF. CDR3 sequence (DNA): TGTGCCTGGACCACAGGGGGCTGGACTGAAGCTTTCTTT.

This chain joins TRBV12-3 or TRBV12-4 and TRBJ2-2; D is unresolved. The CDR3 contains 14 residues. V was pared by 1 base and J by 3 bases, with 6 bases between. In DNA form, the CDR3 reads TGTGCCAGCAGTTTAGATGCATACACCGGGGAGCTGTTTTTT. Translated, it gives CASSLDAYTGELFF.

V is TRBV28 and J is TRBJ2-2, with no clear D. V lost 7 bases and J lost 3, with 9 bases in between. The CDR3 runs 13 residues. Germline values: CDR1 MDHEN, CDR2 SYDVKM. As DNA, the CDR3 is TGTGCCAGCATTCAGGCCGACACCGGGGAGCTGTTTTTT. This encodes CASIQADTGELFF.

V gene TRBV6-5 combines with J gene TRBJ2-3; 10 bases fit TRBD1. This CDR3 region has 14 residues. Germline V gene data show CDR1 as MNHEY and CDR2 as SVGAGI. V was pared by 5 bases and J by 5 bases, with 4 bases of the junction left unmatched. The CDR3 here is CASSDRGRGDTQYF. The DNA of the CDR3 is TGTGCCAGCAGTGACAGGGGGCGAGGAGATACGCAGTATTTT.

The chain is built from TRBV20-1 and TRBJ1-5; D is ambiguous. This CDR3 spans 12 amino acids. The V gene's germline CDR1 is DFQATT and CDR2 SNEGSKA (reference sequence). V dropped 4 bases and J dropped 7 bases, with 11 bases sitting between them. The CDR3 nucleotides read TGCAGTGCTACGAGCGTGGGACAGCCCCAGCATTTT. Translation gives CSATSVGQPQHF.

The chain has TRBV3-1 and TRBJ1-2, with no clear D. Per the germline V gene, CDR1 is LGHDT and CDR2 is YNNKEL (reference sequence). Trimming stripped 3 bases from V and 0 bases from J, with 14 bases between. The CDR3 is made up of 16 amino acids. CDR3 DNA: TGTGCCAGCAGCCATACCCGGACGTCGGCTAACTATGGCTACACCTTC. It is translated as CASSHTRTSANYGYTF.